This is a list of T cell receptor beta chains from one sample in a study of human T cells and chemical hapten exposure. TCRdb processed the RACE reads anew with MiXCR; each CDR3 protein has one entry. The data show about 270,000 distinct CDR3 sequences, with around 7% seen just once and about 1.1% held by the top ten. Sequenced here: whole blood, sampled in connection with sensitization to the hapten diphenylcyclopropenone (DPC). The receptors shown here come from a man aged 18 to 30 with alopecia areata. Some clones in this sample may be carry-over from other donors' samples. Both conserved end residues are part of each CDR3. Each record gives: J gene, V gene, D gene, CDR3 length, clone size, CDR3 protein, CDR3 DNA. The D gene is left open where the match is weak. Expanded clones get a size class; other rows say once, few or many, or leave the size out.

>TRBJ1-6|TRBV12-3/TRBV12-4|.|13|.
CASTRGSNSPLHF
TGTGCCAGCACACGCGGGAGTAATTCACCCCTCCACTTT
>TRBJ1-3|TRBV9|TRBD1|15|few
CASSFRQGPGNTIYF
TGTGCCAGCAGCTTCCGACAGGGACCTGGAAACACCATATATTTT
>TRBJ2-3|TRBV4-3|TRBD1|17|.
CASSHSAGGEVGVRQYF
TGCGCCAGCAGTCATTCGGCAGGGGGCGAAGTAGGGGTCCGTCAGTATTTT
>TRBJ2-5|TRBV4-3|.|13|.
CASSQENGETQYF
TGCGCCAGCAGCCAAGAAAATGGAGAGACCCAGTACTTC
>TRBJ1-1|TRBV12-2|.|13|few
CASRLATGVRAFF
TGTGCAAGTCGCTTAGCAACAGGGGTACGAGCTTTCTTT
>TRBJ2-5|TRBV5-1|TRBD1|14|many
CASSPGTAQETQYF
TGCGCCAGCAGTCCAGGGACAGCTCAAGAGACCCAGTACTTC
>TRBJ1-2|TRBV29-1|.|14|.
CSVESLDGVYGYTF
TGCAGCGTTGAGAGTCTCGACGGAGTCTATGGCTACACCTTC
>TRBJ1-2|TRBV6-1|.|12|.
CASSVWGYGYTF
TGTGCCAGCAGTGTTTGGGGCTATGGCTACACCTTC
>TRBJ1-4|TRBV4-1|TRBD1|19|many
CASSQPRQGRISIGEKLFF
TGCGCCAGCAGCCAACCCCGACAGGGGAGGATATCTATTGGCGAAAAACTGTTTTTT
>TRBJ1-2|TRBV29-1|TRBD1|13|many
CSVGVKGGGGYTF
TGCAGCGTTGGCGTCAAGGGAGGGGGCGGCTACACCTTC
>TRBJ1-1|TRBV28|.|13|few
CASSFGANTEAFF
TGTGCCAGCAGTTTTGGGGCGAACACTGAAGCTTTCTTT
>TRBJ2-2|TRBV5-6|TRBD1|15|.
CASSPDREGTGELFF
TGTGCCAGCAGCCCCGACAGGGAAGGCACCGGGGAGCTGTTTTTT
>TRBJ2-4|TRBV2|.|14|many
CASIWGEAKNIQYF
TGTGCCAGCATATGGGGGGAGGCCAAAAACATTCAGTACTTC
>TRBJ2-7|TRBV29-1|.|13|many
CSAMRGSSYEQYF
TGCAGCGCTATGAGGGGTAGCTCCTACGAGCAGTACTTC
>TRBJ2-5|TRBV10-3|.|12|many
CAIRGTQETQYF
TGTGCCATCAGAGGAACCCAAGAGACCCAGTACTTC
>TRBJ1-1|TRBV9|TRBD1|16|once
CASSVGHKDRGTEAFF
TGTGCCAGCAGCGTAGGACACAAGGACAGGGGTACTGAAGCTTTCTTT
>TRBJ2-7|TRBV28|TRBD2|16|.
CANSQGPREGSYEQYF
TGTGCCAATTCCCAGGGGCCCCGGGAGGGATCCTACGAGCAGTACTTC
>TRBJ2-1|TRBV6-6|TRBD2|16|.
CASRRLAGGGRNEQFF
TGTGCCAGCAGGCGACTAGCGGGGGGCGGTAGGAATGAGCAGTTCTTC
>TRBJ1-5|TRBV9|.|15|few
CASSVEGKEYQPQHF
TGTGCCAGCAGCGTAGAGGGGAAAGAGTATCAGCCCCAGCATTTT
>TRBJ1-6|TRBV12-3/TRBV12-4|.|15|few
CASSHSGTRNSPLHF
TGTGCCAGCAGTCATTCCGGGACCCGTAATTCACCCCTCCACTTT
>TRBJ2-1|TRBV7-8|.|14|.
CASSLFARNNEQFF
TGTGCCAGCAGCTTATTTGCCAGAAACAATGAGCAGTTCTTC
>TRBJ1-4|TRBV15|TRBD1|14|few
CATSRDRQDEKLFF
TGTGCCACCAGCAGGGACAGGCAGGATGAAAAACTGTTTTTT
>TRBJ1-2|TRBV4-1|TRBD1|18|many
CASSQQAGQGEGYYGYTF
TGCGCCAGCAGCCAACAGGCGGGACAGGGGGAAGGTTACTATGGCTACACCTTC
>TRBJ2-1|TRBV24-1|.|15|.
CATSDAGEDYNEQFF
TGTGCCACCAGTGATGCAGGGGAGGACTACAATGAGCAGTTCTTC
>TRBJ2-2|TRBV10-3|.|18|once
CAISESPVGGTNTGELFF
TGTGCCATCAGTGAGTCACCGGTAGGGGGAACGAACACCGGGGAGCTGTTTTTT
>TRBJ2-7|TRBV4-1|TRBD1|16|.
CASSQPTGGAAYEQYF
TGCGCCAGCAGCCAGCCGACAGGGGGCGCAGCTTACGAGCAGTACTTC
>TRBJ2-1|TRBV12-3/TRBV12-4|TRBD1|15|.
CASSIQGASQNEQFF
TGTGCCAGCAGTATACAGGGGGCCTCACAGAATGAGCAGTTCTTC
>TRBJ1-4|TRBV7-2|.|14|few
CASSLGAVNEKLFF
TGTGCCAGCAGCTTAGGGGCGGTGAATGAAAAACTGTTTTTT
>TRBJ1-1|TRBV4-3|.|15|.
CASTQDSGGWVEAFF
TGCGCCAGCACCCAAGACTCGGGAGGGTGGGTTGAAGCTTTCTTT
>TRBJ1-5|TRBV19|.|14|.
CASSIVDSNQPQHF
TGTGCCAGTAGTATAGTCGATAGCAATCAGCCCCAGCATTTT
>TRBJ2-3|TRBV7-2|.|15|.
CASSPRGTGTDTQYF
TGTGCCAGCAGCCCTCGCGGGACTGGCACAGATACGCAGTATTTT
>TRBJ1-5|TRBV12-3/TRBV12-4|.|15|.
CASSARGYSNQPQHF
TGTGCCAGCAGCGCCAGGGGATATAGCAATCAGCCCCAGCATTTT
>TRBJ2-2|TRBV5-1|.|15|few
CASRAKGVYTGELFF
TGCGCCAGCAGAGCGAAGGGGGTGTACACCGGGGAGCTGTTTTTT
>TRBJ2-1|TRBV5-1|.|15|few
CASSFGGARYNEQFF
TGCGCCAGCAGCTTTGGTGGGGCCCGCTACAATGAGCAGTTCTTC
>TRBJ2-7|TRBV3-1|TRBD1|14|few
CASSHGQGAYEQYF
TGTGCCAGCAGCCACGGGCAGGGGGCCTACGAGCAGTACTTC
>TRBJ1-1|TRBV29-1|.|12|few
CSVDGGGPEAFF
TGCAGCGTCGACGGGGGAGGTCCTGAAGCTTTCTTT
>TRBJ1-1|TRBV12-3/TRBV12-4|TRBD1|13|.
CASRSTGGTEAFF
TGTGCCAGCAGATCGACAGGGGGTACTGAAGCTTTCTTT
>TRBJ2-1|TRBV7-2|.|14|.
CASSLGPGGNEQFF
TGTGCCAGCAGCTTAGGGCCTGGGGGGAATGAGCAGTTCTTC
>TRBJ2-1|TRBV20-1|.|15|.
CSAREIGRPYNEQFF
TGCAGTGCTAGGGAAATAGGGCGCCCGTACAATGAGCAGTTCTTC
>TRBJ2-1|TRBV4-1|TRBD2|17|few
CASSQEGVAGGPHEQFF
TGCGCCAGCAGCCAAGAAGGGGTGGCGGGGGGACCCCATGAGCAGTTCTTC
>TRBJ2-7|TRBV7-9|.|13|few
CASSPISVLEQYF
TGTGCCAGCAGCCCGATCTCAGTTCTCGAGCAGTACTTC
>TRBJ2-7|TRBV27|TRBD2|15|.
CASSPLSGLGDEQYF
TGTGCCAGCAGTCCCCTTAGCGGGTTGGGCGACGAGCAGTACTTC
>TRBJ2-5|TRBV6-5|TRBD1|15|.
CASSYAQGARETQYF
TGTGCCAGCAGTTACGCACAGGGGGCCCGAGAGACCCAGTACTTC
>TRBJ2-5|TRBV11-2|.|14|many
CASVAVTGYETQYF
TGTGCCAGCGTAGCGGTGACAGGGTATGAGACCCAGTACTTC
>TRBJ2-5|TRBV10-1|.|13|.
CASSDIGVETQYF
TGCGCCAGCAGTGATATCGGAGTCGAGACCCAGTACTTC
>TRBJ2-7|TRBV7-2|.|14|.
CASSLRGNPYEQYF
TGTGCCAGCAGCTTACGGGGGAACCCCTACGAGCAGTACTTC
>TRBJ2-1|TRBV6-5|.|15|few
CASSYNSGWSNEQFF
TGTGCCAGCAGTTATAATAGCGGTTGGTCCAATGAGCAGTTCTTC
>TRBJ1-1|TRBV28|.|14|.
CANSLWGTNTEAFF
TGTGCCAACAGTTTATGGGGTACTAACACTGAAGCTTTCTTT
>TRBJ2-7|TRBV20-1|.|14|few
CSATRGDGGYEQYF
TGCAGTGCTACACGAGGTGACGGTGGGTACGAGCAGTACTTC
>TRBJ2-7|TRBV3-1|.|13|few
CATGAEHTYEQYF
TGTGCCACCGGGGCAGAACACACCTACGAGCAGTACTTC
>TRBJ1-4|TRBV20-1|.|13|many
CSARDPFNEKLFF
TGCAGTGCTAGAGATCCCTTTAATGAAAAACTGTTTTTT
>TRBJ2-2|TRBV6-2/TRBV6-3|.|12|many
CASTPQSGELFF
TGTGCCAGCACACCCCAAAGTGGGGAGCTGTTTTTT
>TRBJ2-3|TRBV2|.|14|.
CASSEGSSTDTQYF
TGTGCCAGCAGTGAGGGATCTAGCACAGATACGCAGTATTTT
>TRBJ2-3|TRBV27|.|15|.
CASTSYGGGTDTQYF
TGTGCCAGCACCTCATACGGAGGGGGCACAGATACGCAGTATTTT